This T cell receptor (beta chain) was retrieved from a study of cytomegalovirus exposure and HLA in healthy donors. Study-level findings and limits: Presence/absence results assume similar sequencing depth per donor, which may not hold. Earlier analysis yielded a pattern in which most TCR beta V segments were productive about 87% or about 30% of the time.

PCR employed 60 Vbeta and 13 Jbeta primers. Clones were sequenced by immunoSEQ multiplex PCR, and TCRdb holds only the in-frame ones, with some missing. The sample comprises roughly 220,000 clones, 55% to 75% of which are singletons, and 2% to 3% rests with the top ten. V lost 5 bases to trimming and J lost 8 bases, with 15 bases between them. Germline V gene lookup returns CDR1 LNHDA and CDR2 SQIVND (reference sequence). This CDR3 contains 14 residues. On this clone: The antigen is unknown.

The sequence derives from a man aged 35 to 55 in good health and CMV-seropositive. The material sequenced was PBMCs. The chain combines TRBV19 with TRBJ1-4; D perhaps matches TRBD1 (5 bases). The CDR3 nucleotides read TGTGCCAGTAGTGCTACAGGTCAGAAGGAAAAACTGTTTTTT. Amino acid sequence: CASSATGQKEKLFF.